This entry features one TCR beta chain sequence. Its antigen remains unidentified. Within one base of it there is no much larger clone, and no base qualities were kept. CDR1 and CDR2 were assigned from the germline V gene (reference sequence) as MNHEY and SMNVEV. Including the terminal cysteine and phenylalanine, the CDR3 comprises 15 residues. The entry retains the CDR3 DNA only, 45 bases that are in frame from base 1. V sheds 5 bases and J sheds 8 bases, leaving 21 bases between their ends. These data belong to a study of blood T cell repertoires in COVID-19 (dated by TCRdb to the early 2020s). Some background on the complete study: Collaborator samples came from the United States, Italy and Spain and covered acute and convalescent phases of COVID-19. The samples were drawn from the first 160 participants of the ongoing ImmuneRACE study and from some 1,300 subjects provided by 6 global collaborators. Where available, HLA class I and class II types were obtained from metadata supplied by the sample provider rather than from assay-based typing. The material from the prospective study consisted of cDNA or gDNA derived from T cells, B-cell-depleted T cells, or PBMCs. Subjects who had been exposed to COVID-19, were actively infected with it, or had recovered from it provided the deeply sampled blood TCRbeta repertoires that made up the dataset. A de-identified subject ID, COVID-19 status, age in years and sex were almost always included in the sample metadata. The repertoires were released in a freely available public database meant as a resource for research on the immune response to SARS-CoV-2. What the work shows at the level of the full study, not this receptor alone: How much clinical and demographic metadata was included differed by source and by participant, and the metadata was provided uncurated.

TCRbeta CDR3 regions were amplified from genomic DNA using the immunoSEQ Assay, a bias-controlled multiplex PCR. Processing in the source paper ran as follows. The number of nucleated cells in each sample was estimated by amplification of reference gene primers within the assay. To quantify the absolute abundance of each unique TCRbeta CDR3 rearrangement, sequence reads were collapsed and filtered. For each sample, productive Simpson clonality was calculated as the square root of Simpson's diversity index over productive rearrangements. TCRdb re-hosts the immuneACCESS table, in-frame sequences only. Its copies lack some clones; in the studies checked, an unresolved V gene accounts for under half of them, and the cause for the rest is not known. D and trimming were read from the DNA, whereas the V and J calls and clone size are those reported in that table. In all, the sample holds approximately 280,000 clones, and approximately 88% of those were seen once. The ten largest clonotypes hold approximately 1.5% of the sample.

At one collaborating source in Seattle, patients were enrolled during active infection and were followed longitudinally through the course of disease. Each collaborating institution followed its own protocols to collect whole blood in K2EDTA tubes. For TCRbeta analysis, collaborators shipped samples as frozen whole blood, isolated PBMCs, or DNA extracted from either of those sample types. The sample comprised peripheral blood. This sequence was found in a human donor with COVID-19, enrolled during active disease. The donor label of this sample is uncertain. The chain uses TRBV27 and TRBJ1-1, with the D gene too uncertain to name. The DNA reads TGTGCCAGCAGTGGCAACCGGGATCTCGGCAGGGAAGCTTTCTTT. This yields the protein CASSGNRDLGREAFF.